This T cell receptor beta chain was sequenced during a study of T cell changes during pregnancy in multiple sclerosis. TCRdb keeps only in-frame clones here, not all; method: immunoSEQ multiplex PCR. In the table there are around 80,000 clones, 85% to 95% of which are singletons. The V gene lost 4 bases and the J gene lost 8 bases, with 11 bases spanning the gap. This CDR3 has 13 residues. Germline CDR1 and CDR2: SGHTA and FQGNSA. This specimen was peripheral blood, taken in the second trimester of pregnancy. This rearrangement joins TRBV7-2 to TRBJ2-2; D possibly corresponds to TRBD2 (5 bases). The TCR sequence derives from a female donor in good health, enrolled as a control in a pregnancy study. The CDR3 sequence is CASSSWELGELFF. The CDR3 DNA is TGTGCCAGCAGCTCCTGGGAGTTGGGGGAGCTGTTTTTT.